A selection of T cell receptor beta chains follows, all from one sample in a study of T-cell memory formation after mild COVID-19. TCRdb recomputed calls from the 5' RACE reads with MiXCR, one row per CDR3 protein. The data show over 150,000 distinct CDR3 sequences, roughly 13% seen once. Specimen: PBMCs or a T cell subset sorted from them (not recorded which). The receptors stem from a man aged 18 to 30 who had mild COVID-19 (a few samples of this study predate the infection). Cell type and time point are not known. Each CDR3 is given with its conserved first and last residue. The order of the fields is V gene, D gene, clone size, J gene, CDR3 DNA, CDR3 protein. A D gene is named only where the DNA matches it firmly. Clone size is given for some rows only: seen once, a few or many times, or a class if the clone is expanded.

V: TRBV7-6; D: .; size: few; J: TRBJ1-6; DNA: TGTGCCAGCAGCTTAACATCGACGAATTCACCCCTCCACTTT; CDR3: CASSLTSTNSPLHF
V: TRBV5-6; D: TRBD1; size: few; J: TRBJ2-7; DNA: TGTGCCAGCAGCTATCCGGGACAGCTCTACGAGCAGTACTTC; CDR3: CASSYPGQLYEQYF
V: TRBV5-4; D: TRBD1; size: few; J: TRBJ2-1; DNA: TGTGCCAGCAGCTTGAAGGACAGGGGTGTGGGCAATGAGCAGTTCTTC; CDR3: CASSLKDRGVGNEQFF
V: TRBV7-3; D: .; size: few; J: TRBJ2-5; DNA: TGTGCCAGCAGCTTCGGACTGGGAGAGACCCAGTACTTC; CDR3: CASSFGLGETQYF
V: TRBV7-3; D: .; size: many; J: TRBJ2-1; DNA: TGTGCCAGCGGTCCTGGCTCCTACAATGAGCAGTTCTTC; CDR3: CASGPGSYNEQFF
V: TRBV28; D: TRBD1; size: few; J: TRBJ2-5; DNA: TGTGCCAGCAGTTTCACGGTCGGCAGGGGGCCAGAGACCCAGTACTTC; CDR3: CASSFTVGRGPETQYF
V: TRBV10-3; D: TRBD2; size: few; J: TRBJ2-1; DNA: TGTGCCGCGAACGGGGGGTACAATGAGCAGTTCTTC; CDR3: CAANGGYNEQFF
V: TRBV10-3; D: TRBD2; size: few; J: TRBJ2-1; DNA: TGTGCCATCAGCGCGAGAACCGGGACTAGCGACAATGAGCAGTTCTTC; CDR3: CAISARTGTSDNEQFF
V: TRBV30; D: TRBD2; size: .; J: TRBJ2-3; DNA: TGTGCCTGCAGTAGCGGGGGCACAGATACGCAGTATTTT; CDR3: CACSSGGTDTQYF
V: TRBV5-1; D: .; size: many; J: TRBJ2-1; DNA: TGCGCCAGCAGCTTGGCCATGGGCACCTACAATGAGCAGTTCTTC; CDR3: CASSLAMGTYNEQFF
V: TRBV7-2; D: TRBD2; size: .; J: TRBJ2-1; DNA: TGTGCCAGCAGCCTTTTTTCCCAGCGGGGGGGATATGAGCAGTTCTTC; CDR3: CASSLFSQRGGYEQFF
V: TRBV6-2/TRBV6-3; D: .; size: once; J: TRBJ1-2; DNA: TGTGCCAGCAGTTTGGGGAACAGGGATAGCTACACCTTC; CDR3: CASSLGNRDSYTF
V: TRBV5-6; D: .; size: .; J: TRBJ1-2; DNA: TGTGCCAGCAGAGAAACAGGGCGCGGCTACACCTTC; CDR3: CASRETGRGYTF
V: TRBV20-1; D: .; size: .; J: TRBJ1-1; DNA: TGCAGTGCTTACGGCCCCGGGGCTGAAGCTTTCTTT; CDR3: CSAYGPGAEAFF
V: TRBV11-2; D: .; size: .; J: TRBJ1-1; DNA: TGTGCCAGCAGCTCCCGGGAGGGGCTAAACACTGAAGCTTTCTTT; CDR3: CASSSREGLNTEAFF
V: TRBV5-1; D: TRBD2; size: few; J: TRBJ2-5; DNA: TGCGCCAGCAGTCGGTGGGAGGGGTCGGAGACCCAGTACTTC; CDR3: CASSRWEGSETQYF
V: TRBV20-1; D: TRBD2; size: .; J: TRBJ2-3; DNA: TGCAGTGCTAGCCTAGCGGGGGGCACAGATACGCAGTATTTT; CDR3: CSASLAGGTDTQYF
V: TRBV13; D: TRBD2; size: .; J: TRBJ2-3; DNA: TGTGCCAGCAGCATTAGCGGGGGGAACACAGATACGCAGTATTTT; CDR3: CASSISGGNTDTQYF
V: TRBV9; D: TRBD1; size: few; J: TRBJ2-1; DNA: TGTGCCAGCAGGCCGACAGGGGGCCAAAGGAATGAGCAGTTCTTC; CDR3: CASRPTGGQRNEQFF
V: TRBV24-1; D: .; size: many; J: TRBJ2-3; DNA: TGTGCCACCAGTGACCCGGACGGCGGGGCGACAGATACGCAGTATTTT; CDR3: CATSDPDGGATDTQYF
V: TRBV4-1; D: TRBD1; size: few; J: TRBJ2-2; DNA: TGCGCCAGCAGCCTGCAGGGGGCGACTAACACCGGGGAGCTGTTTTTT; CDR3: CASSLQGATNTGELFF
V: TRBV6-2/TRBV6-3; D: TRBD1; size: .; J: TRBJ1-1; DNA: TGTGCCAGCTTACAGGGGACTGAAGCTTTCTTT; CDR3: CASLQGTEAFF